The rows below give T cell receptor beta chains drawn from one sample of a study of Graves' ophthalmopathy and Graves' hyperthyroidism. TCRdb fed the multiplex PCR reads into MiXCR, producing one record per CDR3 protein. The sample consists of 300,000 to 400,000 distinct CDR3 sequences, 15% to 20% of them appearing once. Sequenced sample: peripheral blood. The receptors derive from an adult man with Graves' ophthalmopathy. Both conserved end residues are part of each CDR3. A D gene is named only where the DNA matches it firmly.

J gene	D gene	V gene	CDR3 protein
TRBJ2-2	TRBD2	TRBV24-1	CATSDPRLAETNTGELFF
TRBJ2-7	.	TRBV5-8	CASRTSTRSYEQYF
TRBJ2-7	.	TRBV2	CASSEVVRFYEQYF
TRBJ2-4	TRBD2	TRBV20-1	CSGFRVAGAVAKNIQYF
TRBJ1-2	.	TRBV6-5	CASSYSRGLGGYTF
TRBJ2-4	.	TRBV12-3/TRBV12-4	CASSPRTAKNIQYF
TRBJ1-1	.	TRBV6-2/TRBV6-3	CASGRVTEAFF
TRBJ1-5	.	TRBV14	CASSQGSQPQHF
TRBJ2-7	TRBD2	TRBV14	CASSPRRGAYEQYF
TRBJ1-1	.	TRBV11-2	CASSSPSGRTEAFF
TRBJ2-7	.	TRBV30	CAWSVIGVPNF
TRBJ2-7	TRBD2	TRBV5-1	CASSLISGSSYEQYF
TRBJ2-5	.	TRBV25-1	CASSEFLGGTETQYF
TRBJ1-5	TRBD1	TRBV6-2/TRBV6-3	CASSPRDRANQPQHF
TRBJ2-7	.	TRBV12-3/TRBV12-4	CASSARMGPYEQYF
TRBJ2-7	.	TRBV11-1	CASSSDNLAREQYF